The entry below describes one TCR beta chain. These data are taken from a study of control samples from healthy donors and cancer patients. The CDR3 sequence is 15 residues long. V lost 5 bases and J 4 bases, leaving 17 bases between the germline ends. Germline V lookup: CDR1 MNHEY, CDR2 SMNVEV (reference sequence). Sequencing used immunoSEQ multiplex PCR; TCRdb keeps in-frame clones, though not all of them. The table lists 140,000 to 150,000 clones, 75% to 95% of them singletons. The sequenced sample was blood. This rearrangement joins TRBV27 to TRBJ1-2; no definite D call. The TCR was taken from a man aged 25-45 years in good health. CDR3 amino acids: CASSPAFGKVYGYTF. In DNA, the CDR3 is TGTGCCAGCAGTCCTGCATTTGGGAAGGTCTATGGCTACACCTTC.